This entry concerns a single TCR beta chain. Germline CDR1 SGDLS, CDR2 YYNGEE. With 7 bases clipped from V and 1 base from J, the junction kept 5 bases outside the gene matches. The CDR3 has 14 residues. The data originate from a study of cytomegalovirus exposure and HLA in healthy donors. PCR amplification relied on 60 Vbeta primers (plus 13 Jbeta primers). TCRdb's table, derived via immunoSEQ multiplex PCR, lists solely in-frame clones and lacks some. The data show about 93,000 clones, with approximately 69% seen just once and 5.5% to 6.5% held by the top ten. V usage is TRBV9 and J usage is TRBJ1-1; 9 nucleotides match TRBD1. The sequenced material came from PBMCs. This receptor was identified in a boy younger than 18 in good health and CMV-seropositive. As DNA, the CDR3 is TGTGCCAGCGGGACAGGGAATCCGAACACTGAAGCTTTCTTT. Translating gives CASGTGNPNTEAFF.